The 32 T cell receptor beta chains below come from one sample, sequenced in a study of shared clonotypes between healthy human individuals. Some clones are missing from TCRdb's copy, which holds only in-frame ones; the method was immunoSEQ multiplex PCR. The sample lists about 380,000 clones; 90% to 98% were seen once. The source material was memory CD8+ T cells sorted from blood. Subset described: CD45RO+ cells pooled with CCR7-negative TemRA cells. The receptor source for this set is a man in his thirties or forties in good health.

The gene calls are TRBV4-1 and TRBJ1-5, with a possible D match to TRBD1 (6 bases). The CDR3 runs 15 residues. Trimming pared 0 bases from V and 0 bases from J, leaving 6 bases between. The germline gives CDR1 MGHRA, CDR2 YSYEKL. CDR3 sequence (DNA): TGCGCCAGCAGCCAAGAACAGGGTAGCAATCAGCCCCAGCATTTT. Translating gives CASSQEQGSNQPQHF.

The genes are TRBV19 and TRBJ2-5; TRBD2 matches 9 bases. The CDR3 sequence is 15 residues long. Unmatched junction bases numbered 8, after V lost 5 bases and J lost 4 bases. The germline gives CDR1 LNHDA, CDR2 SQIVND (reference sequence). In DNA, the CDR3 is TGTGCCAGTAGTTTACAACTAGCGGGCAGAGAGACCCAGTACTTC. This sequence encodes CASSLQLAGRETQYF.

This clone was counted once. V is TRBV7-3 and J is TRBJ2-1, with D perhaps TRBD1 or TRBD2 (5 bases each). The CDR3 runs to 16 residues. Germline-derived CDR1 and CDR2 are SGHTA and FQGTGA. Trimming removed 5 bases from V and 6 bases from J, with 20 bases in between. The DNA for the CDR3 is TGTGCCAGCAGCGTTAAAGAGTCGACTGGGGGCAATGAGCAGTTCTTC. Translation gives CASSVKESTGGNEQFF.

The chain employs TRBV30 and TRBJ1-1; D uncertain. Germline lookup yields CDR1 GTSNPN and CDR2 SVGIG (reference sequence). V shed 3 bases and J shed 1 base, with 6 bases lying between them. This CDR3 has 12 amino acids. The chain's CDR3 is CAWRGQNTEAFF. CDR3 sequence (DNA): TGTGCCTGGAGAGGGCAGAACACTGAAGCTTTCTTT.

This clone has more than one count but fewer than ten. The genes are TRBV4-1 and TRBJ2-2; weak D call: TRBD2 (5 bases). V lost 1 base to trimming and J lost 1 base, with 10 bases between them. Germline V gives CDR1 MGHRA, CDR2 YSYEKL. CDR3 length: 16 amino acids. CDR3 coding DNA: TGCGCCAGCAGCCAAGGGGCGGGCCTGAACACCGGGGAGCTGTTTTTT. Amino acid sequence: CASSQGAGLNTGELFF.

This clone was recorded once. This chain joins TRBV29-1 and TRBJ2-5; D may be TRBD2 (6 bases). V lost 5 bases to trimming and J lost 5 bases, with 18 bases between them. CDR3 length equals 14 residues. CDR1 and CDR2 (germline): SQVTM, ANQGSEA. The CDR3 coding sequence is TGCAGCGTTCCCTTAGGAGGGCACGGTGAGACCCAGTACTTC. It yields the protein CSVPLGGHGETQYF. Full variable domain (missing parts from reference TRBV29-1 and TRBJ2-5): SAVISQKPSRDICQRGTSLTIQCQVDSQVTMMFWYRQQPGQSLTLIATANQGSEATYESGFVIDKFPISRPNLTFSTLTVSNMSPEDSSIYLCSVPLGGHGETQYFGPGTRLLVL.

CDR3 in DNA: TGTGCCAGCAACTCGGGGAATTCACCCCTCCACTTT. Amino acid sequence: CASNSGNSPLHF. V and J are TRBV7-9 and TRBJ1-6; the D is unclear. Per germline, CDR1 SEHNR and CDR2 FQNEAQ (reference sequence). The CDR3 has 12 residues. With 7 bases removed from V and 7 bases from J, the gap between germline ends came to 8 bases.

J is TRBJ2-1 and V is TRBV11-2, with a possible D match to TRBD1 (5 bases). The CDR3 has 13 amino acids. Germline assignment: CDR1 SGHAT and CDR2 FQNNGV. Trimming took off 6 bases at V and 0 bases at J, with 6 bases between the two ends. CDR3: CASRDSSYNEQFF. CDR3 coding DNA: TGTGCCAGCAGAGACAGCTCCTACAATGAGCAGTTCTTC. Looking up the rest from reference TRBV11-2 and TRBJ2-1 gives the full variable domain: EAGVAQSPRYKIIEKRQSVAFWCNPISGHATLYWYQQILGQGPKLLIQFQNNGVVDDSQLPKDRFSAERLKGVDSTLKIQPAKLEDSAVYLCASRDSSYNEQFFGPGTRLTVL.

The V gene is TRBV10-2, the J gene TRBJ2-1; 7 bases align to TRBD2. The V segment lost 6 bases and the J segment 4 bases; nucleotides outside the gene matches: 6. Germline CDR1 WSHSY, CDR2 SAAADI. CDR3 length: 14 residues. This chain's CDR3 is CASRRASGYNEQFF. The CDR3 nucleotides read TGCGCCAGCAGACGGGCTAGCGGATACAATGAGCAGTTCTTC.

CDR3 protein: CASSLDTGLRTGNTIYF. The CDR3 DNA reads TGTGCCAGCAGCTTAGACACGGGTCTCAGAACGGGAAACACCATATATTTT. The gene calls are TRBV7-9 and TRBJ1-3; D is undetermined. V lost 1 base, J lost 4 bases, and 17 bases lay in between. The CDR3 length is 17 residues. Per the germline V gene, CDR1 is SEHNR and CDR2 is FQNEAQ (reference sequence).

J is TRBJ2-7 and V is TRBV5-1; perhaps TRBD2 as D (5 bases). Looked up from germline, CDR1 is SGHRS and CDR2 is YFSETQ. The CDR3 consists of 16 residues. Trimming pared 4 bases from V and 0 bases from J, leaving 17 bases between. The CDR3 nucleotides are TGCGCCAGCAGCACGGCTTTAGCGAGGCCCTCCTACGAGCAGTACTTC. Translated: CASSTALARPSYEQYF.

The genes are TRBV29-1 and TRBJ2-7, with 8 bases matching TRBD1. V shed 2 bases, J shed 6 bases, and the junction held 9 bases outside the gene matches. Per the germline V gene, CDR1 is SQVTM and CDR2 is ANQGSEA. The CDR3 contains 14 residues. The CDR3 coding sequence is TGCAGCGTTGAATTTGGCAGGGGGCGCCTCGAGCAGTACTTC. Translated: CSVEFGRGRLEQYF.

The chain employs TRBV28 and TRBJ1-4; no firm D call. The germline V gene has CDR1 MDHEN and CDR2 SYDVKM. This CDR3 is 14 amino acids long. The V gene lost 3 bases and the J gene lost 3 bases, with 8 bases spanning the gap. DNA of the CDR3: TGTGCCAGCAGTTTGGACGAGGCTAATGAAAAACTGTTTTTT. Amino acid sequence: CASSLDEANEKLFF.

The count of this clone is one. The chain couples TRBV20-1 to TRBJ2-7, with 7 bases that match TRBD1. Germline CDR1 is DFQATT and CDR2 is SNEGSKA (reference sequence). Unmatched junction bases numbered 2, after V lost 5 bases and J lost 4 bases. The CDR3 has 11 residues. The chain's CDR3 is CSASDRYEQYF. The CDR3 bases are TGCAGTGCTTCGGACAGGTACGAGCAGTACTTC.

This sequence joins TRBV5-4 and TRBJ2-7, with unresolved D. The germline V gene encodes CDR1 SGHNT and CDR2 YYREEE (reference sequence). Trimming shortened V by 4 bases and J by 1 base, and 12 bases separated the two germline ends. This CDR3 is 14 amino acids long. CDR3 coding DNA: TGTGCCAGCAGCGTTTTCGGGCTTTCCTACGAGCAGTACTTC. Protein: CASSVFGLSYEQYF.

The V gene is TRBV30, the J gene TRBJ2-7; TRBD1 agrees at 8 bases. The junction had 8 bases not matched to a gene; V was cut back by 0 bases and J by 4 bases. The CDR3 runs 15 residues. Germline V lookup: CDR1 GTSNPN, CDR2 SVGIG (reference sequence). CDR3 nucleotides: TGTGCCTGGAGTGTACCCCGGACAGGGCGATACGAGCAGTACTTC. Amino acid sequence: CAWSVPRTGRYEQYF.

Only a few counts were recorded for this clone. The chain couples TRBV6-5 to TRBJ2-7; TRBD1 matches 10 bases. The CDR3 contains 13 residues. With 4 bases clipped from V and 3 bases from J, the junction kept 0 bases outside the gene matches. Germline V lookup: CDR1 MNHEY, CDR2 SVGAGI. CDR3: CASSWTGGYEQYF. For the CDR3, the DNA is TGTGCCAGCAGTTGGACAGGGGGCTACGAGCAGTACTTC.

The chain joins TRBV19 to TRBJ2-1; D perhaps matches TRBD1 (6 bases). Per germline, CDR1 LNHDA and CDR2 SQIVND (reference sequence). The V end lost 6 bases, the J end lost 4 bases, and 25 bases lay between the germline ends. The CDR3 runs 18 residues. The CDR3 coding sequence is TGTGCCAGTAGCGTCTTGGCCACAGGGACGGGGCCATACAATGAGCAGTTCTTC. Protein: CASSVLATGTGPYNEQFF.

J is TRBJ2-1 and V is TRBV5-4, with 7 positions matching TRBD2. The germline V gene has CDR1 SGHNT and CDR2 YYREEE (reference sequence). J gave up 10 bases and V 0 bases, and 10 bases lay outside the gene matches. The CDR3 consists of 15 residues. The CDR3 DNA is TGTGCCAGCAGCTTGGTTCCAGCGGGATATTTGGAGCAGTTCTTC. This codes for CASSLVPAGYLEQFF.

The chain carries TRBV27 and TRBJ2-5; no reliable D call. The germline gives CDR1 MNHEY, CDR2 SMNVEV (reference sequence). V dropped 6 bases and J dropped 1 base, with 3 bases sitting between them. CDR3 length: 11 residues. This CDR3 reads CASRIQETQYF. CDR3 nucleotides: TGTGCCAGCAGGATCCAAGAGACCCAGTACTTC.

As concerns this clone: The sample contains more than one DNA sequence encoding this CDR3. The V and J genes are TRBV20-1 and TRBJ2-7; no firm D call. The germline gives CDR1 DFQATT, CDR2 SNEGSKA (reference sequence). This CDR3 spans 10 amino acids. V gave up 3 bases and J gave up 6 bases, with 6 bases separating them. The CDR3 region has the DNA TGCAGTGCTAGTATCGGCGAGCAGTACTTC. Protein: CSASIGEQYF.

The rearrangement joins TRBV6-1 to TRBJ1-4, with 12 bases aligning to TRBD1. CDR3 length: 16 residues. Germline CDR1 reads MNHNS; CDR2 reads SASEGT. The J segment lost 5 bases and the V segment lost 2 bases, leaving 3 bases of the junction unmatched. The CDR3 DNA follows: TGTGCCAGCAGTGAAAGGGACAGGGGGCGAAATGAAAAACTGTTTTTT. This sequence encodes CASSERDRGRNEKLFF.

The chain couples TRBV6-1 to TRBJ1-4, with unresolved D. Germline-derived CDR1 and CDR2 are MNHNS and SASEGT. The CDR3 length is 16 residues. Deletions cut 4 bases from V and 8 bases from J, with 20 bases between. The DNA of the CDR3 is TGTGCCAGCAGTGGCCGATCTACCAGTTTCAAGGAAAAACTGTTTTTT. It is translated as CASSGRSTSFKEKLFF.

V and J are TRBV5-1 and TRBJ2-1, with 8 bases fitting TRBD2. CDR3 length: 14 amino acids. Germline CDR1 and CDR2: SGHRS and YFSETQ. V dropped 1 base and J dropped 8; count of bases not matched to a gene: 5. For the CDR3, the DNA is TGCGCCAGCAGCTTGATAGGACTAGCTGATGAGCAGTTCTTC. Protein product: CASSLIGLADEQFF. Full variable domain (rest looked up from reference TRBV5-1 and TRBJ2-1): KAGVTQTPRYLIKTRGQQVTLSCSPISGHRSVSWYQQTPGQGLQFLFEYFSETQRNKGNFPGRFSGRQFSNSRSEMNVSTLELGDSALYLCASSLIGLADEQFFGPGTRLTVL.

The V and J genes are TRBV6-5 and TRBJ1-1; D may be TRBD1 (5 bases). Germline V lookup: CDR1 MNHEY, CDR2 SVGAGI. The CDR3 consists of 13 residues. V lost 5 bases and J 4 bases, leaving 11 bases between the germline ends. In DNA, the CDR3 is TGTGCCAGCAGTGGGGGATGGGGCACTGAAGCTTTCTTT. As protein: CASSGGWGTEAFF.

The chain combines TRBV5-1 with TRBJ2-7; unclear D gene. This CDR3 region has 17 residues. CDR1 SGHRS and CDR2 YFSETQ come from the germline V gene. V was shortened by 0 bases and J by 0 bases, with 16 bases between the two germline ends. Here the CDR3 DNA reads TGCGCCAGCAGCTTGGGGGTAGATCCGTTGCTCTCCTACGAGCAGTACTTC. Translating gives CASSLGVDPLLSYEQYF.

The chain is built from TRBV14 and TRBJ2-3, with D perhaps TRBD1 (6 bases). The CDR3 length is 15 residues. CDR1 SGHDN and CDR2 FVKESK come from the germline V gene. Trimming left V 4 bases short and J 3 bases short, with 14 bases between. The CDR3 spells CASSRDIRGTDTQYF. The DNA of the CDR3 is TGTGCCAGCAGCCGAGACATTAGGGGGACAGATACGCAGTATTTT.

The table lists this clone with a count of one. V is TRBV5-1 and J is TRBJ2-7; 8 positions agree with TRBD1. The germline gives CDR1 SGHRS, CDR2 YFSETQ. The CDR3 sequence is 17 residues long. The trim removed 4 bases at V and 1 base at J, leaving 13 bases unmatched. CDR3 loop: CASSPRGRLLNSYEQYF. CDR3 coding DNA: TGCGCCAGCAGCCCCAGGGGGCGCCTTCTAAATTCCTACGAGCAGTACTTC. Full variable domain (remainder filled in from reference TRBV5-1 and TRBJ2-7): KAGVTQTPRYLIKTRGQQVTLSCSPISGHRSVSWYQQTPGQGLQFLFEYFSETQRNKGNFPGRFSGRQFSNSRSEMNVSTLELGDSALYLCASSPRGRLLNSYEQYFGPGTRLTVT.

A remark on this clone: At one end the junction does not follow the germline gene, possibly because of a read error. The chain's CDR3 is CASSLGRGWNSEAFF. CDR3 nucleotide sequence: TGTGCCAGCAGCTTGGGCCGAGGGTGGAACTCTGAAGCTTTCTTT. The chain has TRBV7-9 and TRBJ1-1; D unclear. The CDR3 consists of 15 residues. Germline CDR1 SEHNR, CDR2 FQNEAQ (reference sequence).

The genes are TRBV28 and TRBJ2-5; the D is unclear. CDR3 length equals 12 residues. The V gene's germline CDR1 is MDHEN and CDR2 SYDVKM. V was pared by 3 bases and J by 0 bases, with 2 bases between. The CDR3: CASSLYQETQYF. CDR3 DNA sequence: TGTGCCAGCAGTTTGTACCAAGAGACCCAGTACTTC.

This chain uses TRBV18 with TRBJ1-2, with 8 bases matching TRBD1. V shed 6 bases, J shed 0 bases, and the junction held 9 bases outside the gene matches. This CDR3 spans 16 amino acids. Germline CDR1 KGHSH, CDR2 LQKENI. The CDR3 DNA is TGTGCCAGCTCCCAGGGGACAGGACAAACTAACTATGGCTACACCTTC. Encoded protein: CASSQGTGQTNYGYTF.

CDR3 sequence: CASRTSGRTDTQYF. The CDR3 coding sequence is TGTGCCAGCAGGACTAGCGGGAGAACAGATACGCAGTATTTT. The rearrangement uses TRBV28 and TRBJ2-3; TRBD2 agrees at 12 bases. Germline V CDR1 and CDR2: MDHEN, SYDVKM. Germline trimming cut 6 bases from V and 3 bases from J; bases unmatched to any gene: 1. The CDR3 is 14 amino acids.